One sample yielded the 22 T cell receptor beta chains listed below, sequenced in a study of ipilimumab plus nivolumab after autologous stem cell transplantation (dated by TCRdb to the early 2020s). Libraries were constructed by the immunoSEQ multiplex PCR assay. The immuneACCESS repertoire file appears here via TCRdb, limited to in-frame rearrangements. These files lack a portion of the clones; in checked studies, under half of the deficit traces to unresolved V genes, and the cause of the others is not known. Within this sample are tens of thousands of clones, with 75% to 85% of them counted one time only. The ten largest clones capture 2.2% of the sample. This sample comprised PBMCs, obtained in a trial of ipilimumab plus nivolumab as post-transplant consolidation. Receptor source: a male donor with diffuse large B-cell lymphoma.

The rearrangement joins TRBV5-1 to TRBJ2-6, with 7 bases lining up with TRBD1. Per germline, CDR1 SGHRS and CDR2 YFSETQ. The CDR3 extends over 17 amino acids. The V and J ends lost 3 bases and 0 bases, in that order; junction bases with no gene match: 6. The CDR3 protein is CASSSGQAFSGANVLTF. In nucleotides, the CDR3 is TGCGCCAGCAGCTCAGGACAGGCTTTCTCTGGGGCCAACGTCCTGACTTTC.

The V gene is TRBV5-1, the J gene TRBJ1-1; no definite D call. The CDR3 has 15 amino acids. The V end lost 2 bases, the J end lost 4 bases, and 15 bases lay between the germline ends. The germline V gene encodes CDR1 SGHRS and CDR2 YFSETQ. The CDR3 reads CASSFTSVEGTEAFF. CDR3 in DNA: TGCGCCAGCAGCTTCACGTCAGTCGAGGGCACTGAAGCTTTCTTT.

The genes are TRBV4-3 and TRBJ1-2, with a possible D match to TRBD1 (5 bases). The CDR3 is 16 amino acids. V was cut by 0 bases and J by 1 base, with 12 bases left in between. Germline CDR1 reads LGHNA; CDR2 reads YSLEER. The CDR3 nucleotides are TGCGCCAGCAGCCAAGATTTGGGGACCGGTAACTATGGCTACACCTTC. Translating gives CASSQDLGTGNYGYTF.

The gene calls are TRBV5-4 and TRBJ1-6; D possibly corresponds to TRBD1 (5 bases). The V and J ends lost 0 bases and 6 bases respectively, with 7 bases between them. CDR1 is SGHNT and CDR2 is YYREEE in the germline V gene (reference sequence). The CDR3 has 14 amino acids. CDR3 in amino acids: CASSLDGANSPLHF. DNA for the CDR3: TGTGCCAGCAGCTTGGACGGGGCTAATTCACCCCTCCACTTT.

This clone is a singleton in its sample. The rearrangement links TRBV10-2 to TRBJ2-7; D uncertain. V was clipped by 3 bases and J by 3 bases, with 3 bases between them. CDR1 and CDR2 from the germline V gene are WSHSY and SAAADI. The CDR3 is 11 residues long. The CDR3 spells CASSDNYEQYF. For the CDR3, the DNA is TGCGCCAGCAGTGACAACTACGAGCAGTACTTC.

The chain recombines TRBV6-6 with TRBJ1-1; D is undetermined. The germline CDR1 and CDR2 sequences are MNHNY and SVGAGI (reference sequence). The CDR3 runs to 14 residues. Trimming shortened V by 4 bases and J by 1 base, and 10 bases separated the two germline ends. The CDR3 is CASSSTQENTEAFF. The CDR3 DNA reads TGTGCCAGCAGTTCAACTCAGGAGAACACTGAAGCTTTCTTT.

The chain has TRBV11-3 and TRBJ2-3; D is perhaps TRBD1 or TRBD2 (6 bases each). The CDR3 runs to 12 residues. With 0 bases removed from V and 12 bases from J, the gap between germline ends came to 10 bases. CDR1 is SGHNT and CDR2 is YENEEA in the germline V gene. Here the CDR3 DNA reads TGTGCCAGCAGCTTAGACGGGGGCCCCCAGTATTTT. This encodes CASSLDGGPQYF.

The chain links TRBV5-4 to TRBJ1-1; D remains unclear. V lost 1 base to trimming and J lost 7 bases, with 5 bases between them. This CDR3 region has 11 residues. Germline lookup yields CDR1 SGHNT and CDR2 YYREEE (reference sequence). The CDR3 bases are TGTGCCAGCAGCTTGTACGGTGAAGCTTTCTTT. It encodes CASSLYGEAFF.

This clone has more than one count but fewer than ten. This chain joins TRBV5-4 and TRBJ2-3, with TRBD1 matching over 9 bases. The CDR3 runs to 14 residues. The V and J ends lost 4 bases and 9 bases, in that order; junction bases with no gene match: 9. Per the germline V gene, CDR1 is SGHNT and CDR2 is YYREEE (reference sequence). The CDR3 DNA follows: TGTGCCAGCAGCATCCGGGACAGGGAGCGGACGCAGTATTTT. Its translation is CASSIRDRERTQYF.

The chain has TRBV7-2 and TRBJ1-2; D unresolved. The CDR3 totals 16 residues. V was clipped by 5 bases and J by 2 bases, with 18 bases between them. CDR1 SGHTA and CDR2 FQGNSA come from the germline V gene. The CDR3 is CASSHRTGASNYGYTF. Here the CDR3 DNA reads TGTGCCAGCAGCCACCGGACTGGCGCATCAAACTATGGCTACACCTTC.

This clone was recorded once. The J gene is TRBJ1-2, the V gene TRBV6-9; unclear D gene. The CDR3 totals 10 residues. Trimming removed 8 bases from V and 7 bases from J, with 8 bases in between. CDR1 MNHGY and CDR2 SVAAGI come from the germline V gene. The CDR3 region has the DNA TGTGCCAGCTTTCGAACTGGCTACACCTTC. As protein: CASFRTGYTF.

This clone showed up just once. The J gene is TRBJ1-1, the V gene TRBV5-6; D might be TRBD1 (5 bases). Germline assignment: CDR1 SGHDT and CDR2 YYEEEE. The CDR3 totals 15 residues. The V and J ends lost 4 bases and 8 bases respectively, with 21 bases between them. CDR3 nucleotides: TGTGCCAGCAGCGTTATGCCGCCGGGACCCACAGAAGCTTTCTTT. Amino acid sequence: CASSVMPPGPTEAFF.

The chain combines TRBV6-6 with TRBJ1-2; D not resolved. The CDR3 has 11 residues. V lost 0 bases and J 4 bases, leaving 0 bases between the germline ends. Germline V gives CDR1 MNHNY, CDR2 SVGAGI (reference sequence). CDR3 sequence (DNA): TGTGCCAGCAGTTACTCCTATGGCTACACCTTC. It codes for CASSYSYGYTF.

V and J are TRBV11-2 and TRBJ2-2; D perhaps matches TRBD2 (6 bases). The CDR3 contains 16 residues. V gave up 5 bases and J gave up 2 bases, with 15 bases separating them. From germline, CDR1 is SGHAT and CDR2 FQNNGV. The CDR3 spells CASSPGGGINTGELFF. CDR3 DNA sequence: TGTGCCAGCAGCCCCGGAGGAGGGATCAACACCGGGGAGCTGTTTTTT.

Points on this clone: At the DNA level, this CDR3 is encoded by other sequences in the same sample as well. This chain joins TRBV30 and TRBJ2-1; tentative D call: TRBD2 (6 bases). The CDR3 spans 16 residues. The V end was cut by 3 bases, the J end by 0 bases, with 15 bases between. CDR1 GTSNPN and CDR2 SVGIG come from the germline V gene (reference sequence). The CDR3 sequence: CAWRAPGGSSYNEQFF. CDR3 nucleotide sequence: TGTGCCTGGAGGGCCCCCGGGGGAAGCTCCTACAATGAGCAGTTCTTC.

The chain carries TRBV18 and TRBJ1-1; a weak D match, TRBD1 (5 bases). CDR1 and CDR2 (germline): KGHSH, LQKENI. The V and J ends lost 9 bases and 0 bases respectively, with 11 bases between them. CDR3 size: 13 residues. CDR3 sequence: CASREGMNTEAFF. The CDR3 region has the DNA TGTGCCAGTCGGGAGGGGATGAACACTGAAGCTTTCTTT.

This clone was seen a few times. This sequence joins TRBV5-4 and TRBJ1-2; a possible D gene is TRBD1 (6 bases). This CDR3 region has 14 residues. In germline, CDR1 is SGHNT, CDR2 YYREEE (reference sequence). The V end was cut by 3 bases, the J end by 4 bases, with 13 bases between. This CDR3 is CASSSSGQFYGYTF. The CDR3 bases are TGTGCCAGCAGCTCGTCTGGACAGTTCTATGGCTACACCTTC.

The CDR3 sequence is CASKRADSSYNEQFF. The CDR3 DNA reads as TGTGCCAGCAAGCGGGCGGACTCTTCCTACAATGAGCAGTTCTTC. The rearrangement joins TRBV6-1 to TRBJ2-1; possibly TRBD2 for D (6 bases). CDR3 length: 15 residues. CDR1 and CDR2 from the germline V gene are MNHNS and SASEGT. V dropped 7 bases and J dropped 1 base, with 14 bases sitting between them.

CDR3 loop: CASSEGGSYSNQPQHF. Here the CDR3 DNA reads TGTGCCAGCAGCGAGGGGGGCAGCTATAGCAATCAGCCCCAGCATTTT. The J gene is TRBJ1-5, the V gene TRBV11-2, with D possibly matching TRBD1 (6 bases). This CDR3 contains 16 residues. Per germline, CDR1 SGHAT and CDR2 FQNNGV. Trimming took 5 bases from V and 0 from J, leaving 14 bases between them.

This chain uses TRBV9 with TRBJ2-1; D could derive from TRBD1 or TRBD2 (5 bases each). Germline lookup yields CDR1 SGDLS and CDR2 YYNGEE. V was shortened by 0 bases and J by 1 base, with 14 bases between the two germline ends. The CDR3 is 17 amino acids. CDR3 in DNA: TGTGCCAGCAGCGTAGGTATTGGGACGAGGTCCTACAATGAGCAGTTCTTC. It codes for CASSVGIGTRSYNEQFF.

In DNA, the CDR3 is TGTGCCATCAGTGAACGGGACAGGGGGTTTGAAGGCTACACCTTC. The encoded protein is CAISERDRGFEGYTF. J is TRBJ1-2 and V is TRBV10-3; 11 bases map to TRBD1. Germline values: CDR1 ENHRY, CDR2 SYGVKD. V dropped 3 bases and J dropped 8; count of bases not matched to a gene: 8. The CDR3 length is 15 residues.

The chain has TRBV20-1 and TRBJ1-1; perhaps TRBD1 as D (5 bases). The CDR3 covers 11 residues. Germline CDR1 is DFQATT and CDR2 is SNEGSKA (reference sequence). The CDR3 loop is CSPQAGREAFF. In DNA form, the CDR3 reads TGCAGCCCTCAGGCAGGGCGCGAAGCTTTCTTT.